Following are 3 T cell receptor beta chains from one sample sequenced in a study of T cells in Graves' hyperthyroidism and ophthalmopathy. Amplification of TCR beta CDR3 regions used RNA as the template. First-round RT-PCR of the TCR CDR3 relied on the HTBI primer set. TCRdb analysed the multiplex PCR reads with MiXCR anew, one entry per CDR3 protein. The sample yields around 340,000 distinct CDR3 sequences, about a sixth seen once. Sequenced: blood. The origin of the receptors is a woman in her thirties with Graves' hyperthyroidism that later progressed to Graves' ophthalmopathy.

Many counts were recorded for this clonotype. The chain couples TRBV28 to TRBJ2-5; 7 bases match TRBD2. CDR3 length equals 16 residues. The V segment lost 2 bases and the J segment 4 bases; nucleotides outside the gene matches: 10. Germline V gene data show CDR1 as MDHEN and CDR2 as SYDVKM. CDR3 protein: CASSLPDAGAGETQYF. The CDR3 DNA reads TGTGCCAGCAGTTTACCTGACGCGGGAGCCGGAGAGACCCAGTACTTC. Together with reference TRBV28 and TRBJ2-5, the CDR3 gives the full variable domain: DVKVTQSSRYLVKRTGEKVFLECVQDMDHENMFWYRQDPGLGLRLIYFSYDVKMKEKGDIPEGYSVSREKKERFSLILESASTNQTSMYLCASSLPDAGAGETQYFGPGTRLLVL.

The gene calls are TRBV6-6 and TRBJ2-3, with 7 bases that match TRBD1. The V and J ends lost 0 bases and 6 bases, in that order; junction bases with no gene match: 6. Germline assignment: CDR1 MNHNY and CDR2 SVGAGI (reference sequence). CDR3 length equals 15 residues. Written as DNA, the CDR3 is TGTGCCAGCAGTTACTCTGGACAGGAGGTGGATACGCAGTATTTT. This codes for CASSYSGQEVDTQYF.

This chain links TRBV4-1 with TRBJ1-2; 9 bases line up with TRBD1. The J segment lost 1 base and the V segment lost 2 bases, leaving 8 bases of the junction unmatched. CDR3 length: 17 residues. CDR1 is MGHRA, CDR2 YSYEKL, per germline. The CDR3 loop is CASSQIDRGDLNYGYTF. The CDR3 DNA reads as TGCGCCAGCAGCCAAATAGACAGGGGGGACCTTAACTATGGCTACACCTTC.